This T cell receptor (beta chain) was sequenced in a study of blood T cell repertoires in COVID-19. This clone occurred once. Repertoires were generated with immunoSEQ multiplex PCR, while TCRdb's copy carries only in-frame clones and drops some. The sample has some 150,000 clones, approximately 83% seen once. V gave up 0 bases and J gave up 0 bases, with 10 bases separating them. The CDR3 length is 16 residues. The V gene's germline CDR1 is SGHRS and CDR2 YFSETQ. The chain carries TRBV5-1 and TRBJ1-3; D is possibly TRBD1 (6 bases). Sample: peripheral blood. This sequence was found in a human donor with acute or convalescent COVID-19. The donor label of this sample is uncertain. The CDR3 loop is CASSLAGGLSGNTIYF. For the CDR3, the DNA is TGCGCCAGCAGCTTGGCGGGGGGCCTCTCTGGAAACACCATATATTTT.